This T cell receptor (beta chain) is from a study of blood T cells in healthy people across ages (dated by TCRdb to 2015 to 2017). For context, the study as a whole: In model experiments, template switching captured about one uniquely barcoded TCR beta cDNA molecule for every two T cells. Using deep sequencing normalized with unique cDNA molecular identifiers, the study measured how TCR beta repertoire diversity changes with age. To avoid experimental bias, donors of different ages were spread randomly across the sequencing lanes. The study analyzed two additional independent replicas of 1 million unique cDNA reads from the same blood draw for two donors, one aged 18 to 30 and one aged 80 or older. Four age groups were formed from the donors: young (average approximately 15 years), middle-aged (less than 40), aged (about 68) and long-lived (around 82). General findings and caveats noted by the study authors: Since profiling was done on bulk unsorted PBMCs, naive and antigen-experienced compartments could not be conclusively compared. Donor CMV infection status was unknown, potentially confounding age-related changes in expanded clonotypes. Estimates of total diversity based on one million sequenced T cells were regarded as lower bounds and as underestimates. Observed TCR beta diversity per million T cells fell roughly linearly with age, and a significant reduction was already apparent by age roughly 41. The long-lived group showed more naive CD4+ T cells, fewer expanded clones and increased TCR diversity than the aged group, suggesting age selection. There was a strong correlation between observed TCR beta diversity and the percentage of naive T cells measured by flow cytometry.

Library preparation employed 5' RACE. A second roughly 6 to 11 cycle PCR used a sample-barcoded 5' primer and a J-beta primer mix. Each TCR beta cDNA molecule received a unique molecular identifier from a template-switch 5' adaptor carrying 12 random nucleotides. At least 3 million CDR3-containing paired-end reads were obtained from each sample. The Mint cDNA synthesis kit, primed by a TRBC-specific oligonucleotide, was used to synthesize first-strand cDNA from all RNA. After uracil-DNA glycosylase treatment, a first 18-cycle PCR used universal primers M1SS and BC2_uni_R on all cDNA. Turning to the authors' computational methods: Normalization of each sample was performed by random selection of 1 million high-quality reads, each carrying a distinct molecular identifier. Instead of being binned into consensus sequences, reads that shared molecular identifiers were thrown out. MiTCR, run with a Q25 quality threshold and the strictest error-elimination algorithm, handled CDR3 identification, clonotype clustering and error correction. A nonparametric unseen species model with Euler transformation was used to estimate a lower bound on total TCR beta diversity. The public reads were reprocessed in TCRdb via fastp at Q25 and MiXCR, keeping in-frame beta chains. Every distinct CDR3 protein forms one entry, paired with its most common genes and DNA. The V and J calls and clone size come from TCRdb's table, not from the authors' own analysis. This sample comprises around 1,800,000 distinct CDR3 sequences, about 39% of them detected only once. The ten largest make up more than 20% of the sample.

The donors were roughly 39 Caucasian individuals from Russia, aged roughly 6 to 100 years, who were systemically healthy. Approximately 9.3 milliliters of peripheral blood were drawn from each donor into EDTA-treated Vacutainer tubes. PBMCs were isolated by Ficoll-Paque density-gradient centrifugation, with at least 6.5 million obtained per sample. Total RNA, at least 5 micrograms per sample, was extracted from PBMCs with Trizol reagent. The percentages of naive CD45RAhigh/CD27high T cells were determined by flow cytometry on a PBMC aliquot from every donor. About this clonotype: The target of this receptor is not known. No per-base quality is available; no much larger clone lies one base away.

The sequence derives from a human donor in good health. The sequenced sample was blood.

The bases read TGCAGTGCCCCCGGTCCCACATATGAAGGGACCCAGTACTTC. Its protein product is CSAPGPTYEGTQYF. The sequence is built from TRBV20-1 and TRBJ2-5, with the D segment identity uncertain. Reading the germline V gene (reference sequence) gives CDR1 DFQATT and CDR2 SNEGSKA. From the cysteine up to the phenylalanine, the CDR3 has a length of 14 residues. Of all the DNA, just the CDR3 is kept, 42 bases in frame from base 1. V is cut by 6 bases and J by 7 bases, and the space between the germline ends is 21 bases.